The rows below give T cell receptor beta chains drawn from one sample of a study of early T cells in non-severe SARS-CoV-2 infection. One entry per CDR3 protein results from TCRdb running MiXCR on the 5' RACE reads. The sample has some 80,000 distinct CDR3 sequences; around 10% are singletons. Specimen: whole blood, collected at baseline. The receptors were sampled from an adult who was a healthcare worker with PCR-confirmed SARS-CoV-2 infection or an uninfected control (not recorded which). The donor label of this sample is uncertain. Both conserved end residues are part of each CDR3. The order of the fields is V gene, CDR3 protein.

v_gene: TRBV5-5; CDR3aa: CASTTRTSGLETQYF
v_gene: TRBV7-2; CDR3aa: CASSRLAGGGEQYF
v_gene: TRBV4-3; CDR3aa: CASSQVQTAGNTIYF
v_gene: TRBV7-8; CDR3aa: CASSLGSGGTEAFF
v_gene: TRBV2; CDR3aa: CASTAYRAVTDTQYF
v_gene: TRBV7-6; CDR3aa: CASGLAGVNEQFF
v_gene: TRBV24-1; CDR3aa: CATSDPGGAGDEQFF
v_gene: TRBV20-1; CDR3aa: CSAELAGVSYEQYF
v_gene: TRBV30; CDR3aa: CAGRDGNYGYTF
v_gene: TRBV2; CDR3aa: CASSEAREGISRDTQYF
v_gene: TRBV2; CDR3aa: CASSTKALLAGDTDTQYF
v_gene: TRBV5-1; CDR3aa: CASREGGTEAFF
v_gene: TRBV12-2; CDR3aa: CASRLGDRAQETQYF
v_gene: TRBV5-6; CDR3aa: CASSFATESRDQYF
v_gene: TRBV6-6; CDR3aa: CASSYPLGGDTGELFF
v_gene: TRBV14; CDR3aa: CASSQVQSYEQYF
v_gene: TRBV6-2/TRBV6-3; CDR3aa: CASSFLDRDHEQYF
v_gene: TRBV7-9; CDR3aa: CASSLSDRALRETQYF
v_gene: TRBV28; CDR3aa: CASRVGTHYGYTF
v_gene: TRBV9; CDR3aa: CASSGKRGKGFDEQFF
v_gene: TRBV29-1; CDR3aa: CSVRTSGRSYEQYF
v_gene: TRBV18; CDR3aa: CASSPSPTTDTQYF
v_gene: TRBV20-1; CDR3aa: CSAESGRGRNEQFF
v_gene: TRBV6-5; CDR3aa: CASSYAGEAYEQYF
v_gene: TRBV19; CDR3aa: CASSPPRQIGNEQFF
v_gene: TRBV20-1; CDR3aa: CSAPIQANTEAFF
v_gene: TRBV11-2; CDR3aa: CASSPPEETQYF
v_gene: TRBV29-1; CDR3aa: CSAGLPGETQYF
v_gene: TRBV19; CDR3aa: CASSTQSGNTIYF
v_gene: TRBV7-6; CDR3aa: CASSFGTGLRTEAFF
v_gene: TRBV10-3; CDR3aa: CAISESLGTEAFF
v_gene: TRBV2; CDR3aa: CASSSETQYF
v_gene: TRBV29-1; CDR3aa: CSVVEGNYGYTF
v_gene: TRBV6-6; CDR3aa: CASSYGAGVQETQYF
v_gene: TRBV10-3; CDR3aa: CASSEGLYGYTF
v_gene: TRBV2; CDR3aa: CARSKGGSKYNEQFF
v_gene: TRBV6-2/TRBV6-3; CDR3aa: CASTPQNSYEQYF
v_gene: TRBV12-3/TRBV12-4; CDR3aa: CASSTDSYEQYF
v_gene: TRBV20-1; CDR3aa: CSASRYQSQGNEQYF
v_gene: TRBV5-1; CDR3aa: CASSLFGGQGIYEQYF
v_gene: TRBV6-5; CDR3aa: CASSYPGRGEAFF
v_gene: TRBV13; CDR3aa: CASSYWTSGNTGELFF
v_gene: TRBV7-8; CDR3aa: CASSPRDRGVVFF
v_gene: TRBV20-1; CDR3aa: CSATGRLSYEQYF
v_gene: TRBV6-5; CDR3aa: CASSSLRQGDLNTEAFF
v_gene: TRBV7-9; CDR3aa: CASSEGANNEQFF
v_gene: TRBV29-1; CDR3aa: CSVGQLYGYTF
v_gene: TRBV20-1; CDR3aa: CSARERDRGTNEQYF
v_gene: TRBV7-2; CDR3aa: CASSSRAPDSPLHF
v_gene: TRBV20-1; CDR3aa: CSARERTEAFF
v_gene: TRBV11-2; CDR3aa: CASSCPGGCYGYTF
v_gene: TRBV12-3/TRBV12-4; CDR3aa: CASSPGLAGGREQYF